Below, one TCR beta chain is given with its context. This entry is derived from a study of cytomegalovirus exposure and HLA in healthy donors. In the PCR, 60 Vbeta and 13 Jbeta primers were used. Some clones are missing from TCRdb's copy, which holds only in-frame ones; the method was immunoSEQ multiplex PCR. The table includes about 160,000 clones, around three quarters detected once. Germline assignment: CDR1 MGHRA and CDR2 YSYEKL. After removal of 7 bases from V and 4 bases from J, the junction contained 9 bases not matched to a gene. The CDR3 loop spans 16 amino acids. The receptor comes from a man in his fifties or sixties in good health and CMV-seropositive. V and J are TRBV4-1 and TRBJ2-1; the match to TRBD2 covers 11 bases. Sample: PBMCs. The CDR3 nucleotides are TGCGCCAGCACCCTGGGGGCTAGCGGGGGGTACAATGAGCAGTTCTTC. It yields the protein CASTLGASGGYNEQFF.